These 19 T cell receptor beta chains came from one sample sequenced in a study of cytomegalovirus exposure and HLA in healthy donors. A multiplex PCR was run with 60 Vbeta primers and 13 Jbeta primers. Assay used: immunoSEQ multiplex PCR; TCRdb lists only in-frame clones, some missing. The sample lists roughly 150,000 clones, over 60% seen once, with 3% in the top ten. Sequencing was carried out using PBMCs. These receptors were taken from a woman in her 30s in good health and CMV-seropositive.

The rearrangement uses TRBV2 and TRBJ1-2; D might be TRBD1 (6 bases). CDR1 SNHLY and CDR2 FYNNEI come from the germline V gene. Trimming cost V 6 bases and J 4 bases, with 12 bases left between them. The CDR3 extends over 13 amino acids. In DNA form, the CDR3 reads TGTGCCAGCAGGTCACAGGGTCCCTATGGCTACACCTTC. Amino acids: CASRSQGPYGYTF.

This clone was observed a few times. The chain combines TRBV5-5 with TRBJ2-5; maybe TRBD1 (7 bases). Trimming left V 3 bases short and J 3 bases short, with 30 bases between. Germline V gene lookup returns CDR1 SGHKS and CDR2 YYEKEE (reference sequence). The CDR3 spans 20 residues. CDR3 DNA sequence: TGTGCCAGCAGCTCCATCCATCCGGGACAGAGGAGGGGGTACAAAGAGACCCAGTACTTC. Translated: CASSSIHPGQRRGYKETQYF.

The V gene is TRBV5-1, the J gene TRBJ2-5; TRBD1 matches 7 bases. The CDR3 contains 13 residues. V shed 4 bases and J 2 bases; nucleotides not matched to a gene: 2. The germline V gene has CDR1 SGHRS and CDR2 YFSETQ. The CDR3 region is CASSPGQQETQYF. For the CDR3, the DNA is TGCGCCAGCAGCCCGGGACAGCAAGAGACCCAGTACTTC.

The gene calls are TRBV4-2 and TRBJ2-1, with D perhaps matching TRBD1 (7 bases). Germline-derived CDR1 and CDR2 are LGHNA and YNFKEQ. The CDR3 length is 16 residues. V was clipped by 0 bases and J by 0 bases, with 9 bases between them. The CDR3 sequence is CASSQDQGGSYNEQFF. The CDR3 DNA reads TGTGCCAGCAGCCAAGATCAGGGGGGCTCCTACAATGAGCAGTTCTTC.

The chain carries TRBV4-2 and TRBJ2-5, with TRBD2 matching 7 bases. CDR3 length: 15 residues. Germline-derived CDR1 and CDR2 are LGHNA and YNFKEQ. The V gene end was trimmed by 4 bases and the J gene end by 4 bases; junction bases not matched to a gene: 9. CDR3 sequence: CASSPRGSGLETQYF. DNA of the CDR3: TGTGCCAGCAGCCCCCGAGGTAGCGGGTTAGAGACCCAGTACTTC.

The rearrangement links TRBV7-2 to TRBJ1-1; 10 bases are shared with TRBD1. Germline CDR1 SGHTA, CDR2 FQGNSA. This CDR3 region has 16 residues. J gave up 3 bases and V 2 bases, and 6 bases lay outside the gene matches. This chain's CDR3 is CASSLSAGTGDTEAFF. The DNA for the CDR3 is TGTGCCAGCAGCTTATCCGCCGGGACAGGGGACACTGAAGCTTTCTTT.

This clone was observed a few times. The chain recombines TRBV9 with TRBJ1-6, with D tentatively TRBD1 (5 bases). V shed 1 base and J shed 7 bases, with 15 bases lying between them. CDR1 and CDR2 (germline): SGDLS, YYNGEE. This CDR3 spans 16 amino acids. The CDR3 is CASSVSGGGGNSPLHF. CDR3 DNA: TGTGCCAGCAGCGTATCCGGTGGGGGGGGAAATTCACCCCTCCACTTT.

On this clone itself: One end of the junction is discordant with germline, which a read error may explain. The chain has TRBV18 and TRBJ1-2; perhaps TRBD1 as D (6 bases). In germline, CDR1 is KGHSH, CDR2 LQKENI. CDR3 length equals 15 residues. The CDR3 is CASSPLEARGYGYTF. CDR3 coding DNA: TGTGCCAGCTCTCCACTAGAGGCCAGGGGCTATGGCTACACCTTC.

The chain carries TRBV6-4 and TRBJ2-7; TRBD1 agrees at 8 bases. There are 14 residues in the CDR3. J was trimmed by 1 base and V by 1 base; bases with no gene match: 0. Germline CDR1 and CDR2: MRHNA and SNTAGT. The CDR3: CASSDWDRSYEQYF. For the CDR3, the DNA is TGTGCCAGCAGTGACTGGGACAGGTCCTACGAGCAGTACTTC.

The chain employs TRBV6-1 and TRBJ1-1; D is possibly TRBD1 (6 bases). The V gene's germline CDR1 is MNHNS and CDR2 SASEGT. There are 13 residues in the CDR3. V was shortened by 5 bases and J by 3 bases, with 10 bases between the two germline ends. CDR3 nucleotide sequence: TGTGCCAGCAGTCCGGACAGAGACACTGAAGCTTTCTTT. Its translation: CASSPDRDTEAFF.

Details on this clone: One junction end does not reproduce the germline sequence, and a read error may be involved. This chain connects TRBV7-7 to TRBJ1-4; 7 bases are shared with TRBD1. Germline CDR1 and CDR2: SSHAT and FNYEAQ (reference sequence). The CDR3 has 14 residues. The CDR3 nucleotides are TGTGCTAGCAGCGGGGGACAGATTAATGAAAAACTGTTTTTT. It encodes CASSGGQINEKLFF.

The rearrangement uses TRBV27 and TRBJ2-6, with 9 bases matching TRBD2. The germline V gene encodes CDR1 MNHEY and CDR2 SMNVEV (reference sequence). Losses at the gene ends were 8 bases for V and 2 bases for J; bases not matched to a gene: 7. CDR3 length: 16 residues. The CDR3 is CASSLAGKTGANVLTF. CDR3 nucleotides: TGTGCCAGCTCGCTAGCGGGGAAAACTGGGGCCAACGTCCTGACTTTC.

The rearrangement joins TRBV6-5 to TRBJ1-2, with D tentatively TRBD1 (6 bases). Trimming pared 5 bases from V and 4 bases from J, leaving 11 bases between. The germline V gene encodes CDR1 MNHEY and CDR2 SVGAGI. This CDR3 comprises 13 residues. The CDR3 is CASSHRAPYGYTF. The CDR3 region has the DNA TGTGCCAGCAGTCACAGGGCACCCTATGGCTACACCTTC.

The J gene is TRBJ2-3, the V gene TRBV27, with D possibly matching TRBD2 (7 bases). CDR3 length: 18 amino acids. CDR1 is MNHEY and CDR2 is SMNVEV in the germline V gene (reference sequence). V shed 6 bases and J shed 5 bases, with 27 bases lying between them. CDR3 nucleotides: TGTGCCAGCAGCTCAAGGGTCCGGGGGGCAGGAGTGTTAGATACGCAGTATTTT. Amino acid sequence: CASSSRVRGAGVLDTQYF.

The J gene is TRBJ2-7, the V gene TRBV5-1; D perhaps matches TRBD2 (6 bases). Germline V lookup: CDR1 SGHRS, CDR2 YFSETQ. The CDR3 length is 14 residues. V lost 0 bases and J 7 bases, leaving 14 bases between the germline ends. The CDR3 nucleotides read TGCGCCAGCAGCTTGGCCTGGGGGGTCGAGGAGCAGTACTTC. This encodes CASSLAWGVEEQYF.

CDR3 loop: CASSRRDRDPRREKLFF. The CDR3 DNA follows: TGTGCCAGCAGCCGCCGGGACAGGGACCCCCGTAGGGAAAAACTGTTTTTT. The rearrangement uses TRBV11-1 and TRBJ1-4, with 9 bases lining up with TRBD1. This CDR3 contains 17 residues. Trimming removed 5 bases from V and 8 bases from J; junction bases left unmatched: 15. Germline loops: CDR1 SGHAT, CDR2 FQDESV (reference sequence).

The chain is built from TRBV28 and TRBJ1-5; tentative D call: TRBD1 (6 bases). CDR3 length: 15 residues. The germline gives CDR1 MDHEN, CDR2 SYDVKM. Trimming removed 3 bases at V and 6 bases at J, with 15 bases between. The CDR3 DNA reads TGTGCCAGCAGTTTCCAAGGGACATTGGGTCAGCCCCAGCATTTT. Its translation: CASSFQGTLGQPQHF.

This clone was observed a handful of times. The rearrangement uses TRBV13 and TRBJ2-5; D is possibly TRBD2 (7 bases). This CDR3 spans 13 amino acids. Germline V gene lookup returns CDR1 PRHDT and CDR2 FYEKMQ (reference sequence). V was trimmed by 2 bases and J by 5 bases, leaving 9 bases between them. The CDR3 loop reads CASSLWGGETQYF. The CDR3 bases are TGTGCCAGCAGCTTATGGGGGGGCGAGACCCAGTACTTC.

This clone was picked up a small number of times. The chain uses TRBV30 and TRBJ1-1, with TRBD1 as a possible D gene (5 bases). Trimming took off 3 bases at V and 1 base at J, with 15 bases between the two ends. Germline values: CDR1 GTSNPN, CDR2 SVGIG (reference sequence). The CDR3 sequence is 15 residues long. This chain's CDR3 is CAWRKGHLRNTEAFF. The CDR3 DNA reads TGTGCCTGGAGGAAGGGGCACCTAAGGAACACTGAAGCTTTCTTT.